Following are 25 T cell receptor beta chains from one sample sequenced in a study of cytomegalovirus exposure and HLA in healthy donors. PCR involved 60 Vbeta and 13 Jbeta primers. Sequenced by immunoSEQ multiplex PCR; TCRdb stores in-frame clones only, minus some. The table records about 160,000 clones, 85% of them present only once. Sequencing input: PBMCs. The receptors stem from a boy aged 2 to 9 in good health and CMV-seronegative.

The rearrangement joins TRBV13 to TRBJ2-5; 7 bases match TRBD2. Near its end, the DNA agrees better with TRBJ2-7, so the J call may be wrong. Germline CDR1 PRHDT, CDR2 FYEKMQ (reference sequence). This CDR3 has 14 amino acids. For the CDR3, the DNA is TGTGCCAGCAGCGGGGGACTACACAATTACGAGCAGTACTTC. Translation gives CASSGGLHNYEQYF.

This clone was counted once. V gene TRBV28 combines with J gene TRBJ2-1; tentative D call: TRBD2 (7 bases). The V gene lost 5 bases and the J gene lost 10 bases, with 27 bases spanning the gap. Germline CDR1 MDHEN, CDR2 SYDVKM. The CDR3 length is 17 residues. The CDR3 protein is CASSRGGIKDGGLEQFF. In DNA form, the CDR3 reads TGTGCCAGCAGTAGGGGGGGGATAAAGGACGGCGGATTAGAGCAGTTCTTC.

The CDR3 DNA reads as TGCGCCAGCAGTGGGCCCTTGTCCGGGGAGCTGTTTTTT. Translated: CASSGPLSGELFF. The chain is built from TRBV10-1 and TRBJ2-2; no definite D call. Germline V gene lookup returns CDR1 WNHNN and CDR2 SYGVQD (reference sequence). V was pared by 4 bases and J by 6 bases, with 9 bases between. This CDR3 is built from 13 residues.

There are a few counts of this clone. V is TRBV2 and J is TRBJ1-2; D ambiguous. The CDR3 totals 15 residues. V dropped 0 bases and J dropped 6 bases, with 14 bases sitting between them. Germline V gene data show CDR1 as SNHLY and CDR2 as FYNNEI. The CDR3 spells CASSEALADLHGYTF. CDR3 coding DNA: TGTGCCAGCAGTGAAGCGCTGGCGGATTTGCATGGCTACACCTTC.

The chain is built from TRBV28 and TRBJ1-5, with D maybe TRBD1 (5 bases). V lost 4 bases to trimming and J lost 0 bases, with 16 bases between them. The CDR3 runs 17 residues. Germline V gives CDR1 MDHEN, CDR2 SYDVKM. This CDR3 reads CASSSPRGSNSNQPQHF. CDR3 coding DNA: TGTGCCAGCAGTTCCCCTCGGGGGTCTAATAGCAATCAGCCCCAGCATTTT.

The chain links TRBV5-8 to TRBJ2-1; no clear D gene. This CDR3 is built from 14 residues. V lost 4 bases to trimming and J lost 0 bases, with 8 bases between them. Germline V gives CDR1 SGHTS, CDR2 YDEGEE. This CDR3 is CASSIQSSYNEQFF. The CDR3 bases are TGTGCCAGCAGCATACAGAGCTCCTACAATGAGCAGTTCTTC. The whole variable domain, filled in from reference TRBV5-8 and TRBJ2-1, reads EAGVTQSPTHLIKTRGQQATLRCSPISGHTSVYWYQQALGLGLQFLLWYDEGEERNRGNFPPRFSGRQFPNYSSELNVNALELEDSALYLCASSIQSSYNEQFFGPGTRLTVL.

This chain joins TRBV7-9 and TRBJ1-1; no firm D call. The V end lost 3 bases, the J end lost 2 bases, and 19 bases lay between the germline ends. Germline-derived CDR1 and CDR2 are SEHNR and FQNEAQ (reference sequence). The CDR3 contains 17 residues. CDR3 protein: CASSLPKIGEINTEAFF. CDR3 DNA: TGTGCCAGCAGCTTGCCGAAAATCGGGGAGATAAACACTGAAGCTTTCTTT.

This clone was seen only a few times. The V and J genes are TRBV10-1 and TRBJ1-6; unclear D gene. The length of the CDR3 is 15 residues. The germline V and J ends were trimmed by 0 bases and 3 bases, with 6 bases remaining between them. Germline V lookup: CDR1 WNHNN, CDR2 SYGVQD (reference sequence). The CDR3, as DNA: TGCGCCAGCAGTGAGTCGACAAACTATAATTCACCCCTCCACTTT. Its translation: CASSESTNYNSPLHF.

The chain is built from TRBV7-9 and TRBJ1-1; 12 bases map to TRBD1. The V segment lost 1 base and the J segment 5 bases; nucleotides outside the gene matches: 5. The CDR3 has 16 amino acids. From germline, CDR1 is SEHNR and CDR2 FQNEAQ (reference sequence). The CDR3 DNA reads as TGTGCCAGCAGCTTAGATCCGGGACAGGGGGCTACTGAAGCTTTCTTT. This codes for CASSLDPGQGATEAFF.

The chain recombines TRBV9 with TRBJ2-3; D gene unclear. This CDR3 has 15 residues. With 6 bases removed from V and 0 bases from J, the gap between germline ends came to 14 bases. CDR1 and CDR2 (germline): SGDLS, YYNGEE. CDR3 sequence: CASTQRQASTDTQYF. In nucleotides, the CDR3 is TGTGCCAGCACCCAGAGACAAGCTAGCACAGATACGCAGTATTTT.

V usage is TRBV11-2 and J usage is TRBJ1-4; a possible D gene is TRBD1 (5 bases). CDR1 SGHAT and CDR2 FQNNGV come from the germline V gene. The length of the CDR3 is 18 residues. Trimming took 1 base from V and 0 from J, leaving 15 bases between them. The CDR3 nucleotides read TGTGCCAGCAGCTTAGGAGGACATGGCCGTTCAACTAATGAAAAACTGTTTTTT. It yields the protein CASSLGGHGRSTNEKLFF.

The V gene is TRBV23-1, the J gene TRBJ2-2; D possibly corresponds to TRBD2 (5 bases). TRBV23-1 is reported as an ORF; its role is uncertain. The CDR3 totals 15 residues. The V end was cut by 5 bases, the J end by 1 base, with 11 bases between. Here the CDR3 reads CASSGPGRNTGELFF. The CDR3 DNA sequence: TGCGCCAGCAGTGGACCGGGAAGGAACACCGGGGAGCTGTTTTTT.

This clone showed up just a few times. The V and J genes are TRBV5-6 and TRBJ1-5; no clear D. CDR1 is SGHDT and CDR2 is YYEEEE in the germline V gene. Trimming cost V 4 bases and J 4 bases, with 15 bases left between them. The CDR3 is made up of 15 amino acids. CDR3 protein: CASSPGIKRNQPQHF. The CDR3 DNA reads TGTGCCAGCAGCCCAGGAATTAAAAGGAATCAGCCCCAGCATTTT.

The V and J genes are TRBV6-5 and TRBJ2-3; 9 bases are a match to TRBD2. The CDR3 covers 16 residues. CDR1 is MNHEY, CDR2 SVGAGI, per germline. The V segment lost 4 bases and the J segment 6 bases; nucleotides outside the gene matches: 11. CDR3 residues: CASSSGLASFVDTQYF. DNA of the CDR3: TGTGCCAGCAGTTCGGGACTAGCCTCGTTCGTGGATACGCAGTATTTT.

The rearrangement links TRBV4-1 to TRBJ2-2, with D perhaps matching TRBD2 (6 bases). CDR1 is MGHRA and CDR2 is YSYEKL in the germline V gene. The CDR3 totals 19 residues. Trimming cost V 0 bases and J 5 bases, with 22 bases left between them. The CDR3 DNA is TGCGCCAGCAGCCAAGAAAAGATTGGGAGGTATAGGGAGACCGGGGAGCTGTTTTTT. The encoded protein is CASSQEKIGRYRETGELFF.

V usage is TRBV2 and J usage is TRBJ2-7, with TRBD2 identical over 8 bases. V trimming: 3 bases; J trimming: 12 bases; junction bases outside the gene matches: 10. From germline, CDR1 is SNHLY and CDR2 FYNNEI. There are 13 residues in the CDR3. Here the CDR3 reads CASSDSGSLRRYF. The DNA for the CDR3 is TGTGCCAGCAGTGACAGCGGGAGCCTGAGAAGGTACTTC.

The chain is built from TRBV9 and TRBJ2-1; 8 bases map to TRBD1. Germline V gives CDR1 SGDLS, CDR2 YYNGEE. After removal of 2 bases from V and 4 bases from J, the junction contained 8 bases not matched to a gene. The CDR3 totals 16 residues. CDR3: CASSVGNRGTYNEQFF. The DNA of the CDR3 is TGTGCCAGCAGCGTGGGCAACAGGGGGACTTACAATGAGCAGTTCTTC.

This clone showed up just a few times. The chain is built from TRBV6-1 and TRBJ2-7, with 7 bases matching TRBD2. There are 14 residues in the CDR3. Germline V gene sequence: CDR1 MNHNS, CDR2 SASEGT. V lost 4 bases, J lost 2 bases, and 5 bases stayed unmatched. In DNA, the CDR3 is TGTGCCAGCAGTGGACTTGGGACTACCTACGAGCAGTACGTC. Translating gives CASSGLGTTYEQYV.

The chain is built from TRBV6-5 and TRBJ1-1, with a tentative D call TRBD1 (5 bases). The CDR3 is 14 amino acids. Germline-derived CDR1 and CDR2 are MNHEY and SVGAGI. V was trimmed by 9 bases and J by 5 bases, leaving 19 bases between them. CDR3: CASNAGGGQTEAFF. CDR3 nucleotides: TGTGCCAGTAACGCGGGGGGAGGGCAGACTGAAGCTTTCTTT.

The chain links TRBV11-2 to TRBJ2-7; 9 positions agree with TRBD2. V gave up 5 bases and J gave up 7 bases; unmatched junction bases: 6. The length of the CDR3 is 13 residues. From germline, CDR1 is SGHAT and CDR2 FQNNGV. The CDR3 is CASSPSAGGEQYF. The CDR3 region has the DNA TGTGCCAGCAGCCCCTCAGCGGGGGGTGAGCAGTACTTC. The whole variable domain, remainder taken from reference TRBV11-2 and TRBJ2-7, is EAGVAQSPRYKIIEKRQSVAFWCNPISGHATLYWYQQILGQGPKLLIQFQNNGVVDDSQLPKDRFSAERLKGVDSTLKIQPAKLEDSAVYLCASSPSAGGEQYFGPGTRLTVT.

This clone was counted once. V gene TRBV6-5 combines with J gene TRBJ2-7, with D perhaps assigned TRBD1 or TRBD2 (5 bases each). CDR1 is MNHEY and CDR2 is SVGAGI in the germline V gene. This CDR3 has 11 residues. V dropped 5 bases and J dropped 5 bases, with 7 bases sitting between them. As DNA, the CDR3 is TGTGCCAGCAGTCAGGGACACGAGCAGTACGTC. As protein: CASSQGHEQYV.

The V and J genes are TRBV6-1 and TRBJ2-5; 11 nucleotides line up with TRBD1. Matching the DNA end better, TRBJ2-7 makes the J call doubtful. CDR3 length equals 16 residues. Germline lookup yields CDR1 MNHNS and CDR2 SASEGT. In nucleotides, the CDR3 is TGTGCCAGCAGTGGTAAACCGGGACAGGGGGCCTACGAGCAGTACTTC. Protein: CASSGKPGQGAYEQYF.

This clone was counted once. The junction differs from germline at one of its ends, possibly a read error. The rearrangement links TRBV5-4 to TRBJ1-2; D is possibly TRBD1 (6 bases). The germline V gene has CDR1 SGHNT and CDR2 YYREEE (reference sequence). The length of the CDR3 is 13 residues. In nucleotides, the CDR3 is TGTGCCGGCAGCTTGTTTGGGGGCCTAGGCTACACCTTC. Protein product: CAGSLFGGLGYTF.

This chain joins TRBV28 and TRBJ2-1; a weak D match, TRBD2 (6 bases). Germline CDR1 reads MDHEN; CDR2 reads SYDVKM. The CDR3 spans 14 residues. V lost 7 bases, J lost 5 bases, and 15 bases lay in between. The CDR3: CASTSGGFHNEQFF. The CDR3 DNA reads TGTGCCAGCACCTCCGGGGGATTTCACAATGAGCAGTTCTTC.

V and J are TRBV2 and TRBJ2-7; TRBD2 is a possible D gene (5 bases). Germline V gene data show CDR1 as SNHLY and CDR2 as FYNNEI. Trimming pared 4 bases from V and 4 bases from J, leaving 5 bases between. This CDR3 has 11 residues. CDR3 sequence (DNA): TGTGCCAGCAGTGGGGAGTACGAGCAGTACTTC. This sequence encodes CASSGEYEQYF.